This TCR beta chain is drawn from a study of sequential checkpoint blockade in melanoma. About the research overall: Each arm's sequence ended with maintenance nivolumab.

Produced via immunoSEQ multiplex PCR; TCRdb's table is partial and in-frame only. The repertoire holds 6,000 to 9,000 clones, with approximately 30% as singletons. Documented treatment: randomized to nivolumab then ipilimumab (arm A) or the reverse (arm B). The germline gives CDR1 LNHDA, CDR2 SQIVND (reference sequence). The CDR3 spans 15 residues. The trim removed 1 base at V and 7 bases at J, leaving 4 bases unmatched. The sequencing used tumor tissue (inferred from file names), collected from a patient given nivolumab and ipilimumab in sequence. The chain carries TRBV19 and TRBJ1-4, with TRBD1 matching over 9 bases. The TCR sequence derives from a human donor with melanoma. CDR3 DNA: TGTGCCAGTAGTATAGCGGGACAGGGAGGTGAAAAACTGTTTTTT. Amino acids: CASSIAGQGGEKLFF.